The 30 T cell receptor beta chains below all came from one sample that was sequenced in a study of read filtering for tumor transcriptome and immune sequencing (dated by TCRdb to the early 2020s). TCRdb names Illumina HiSeq 4000 as the instrument used. The Immunoverse kit was used to build TCR libraries from around 400 ng RNA, with molecular barcoded adaptors covering alpha/delta and beta/gamma chains. Starting from the raw public reads, TCRdb applied fastp trimming at Q25, assembled clones with MiXCR and retained in-frame beta chains. Duplicate CDR3 protein sequences are folded into a single record with the most common DNA and genes. The table for this sample lists roughly 90,000 distinct CDR3 sequences; around a fifth of them were counted only once. The ten largest clones represent approximately 10% of the sample. The material sequenced was a population of CD138-negative cells sorted from bone marrow. What the cell subset or site label conveys for this sample: bone marrow mononuclear cells depleted of CD138+ plasma/myeloma cells by negative magnetic selection. The receptors derive from a donor at least 40 years old with multiple myeloma.

This clonotype was counted many times. The rearrangement uses TRBV4-2 and TRBJ2-1; D perhaps matches TRBD2 (6 bases). The CDR3 runs to 14 residues. V was cut by 3 bases and J by 2 bases, with 8 bases left in between. CDR1 and CDR2 (germline): LGHNA, YNFKEQ. CDR3 region: CASSHRGTYNEQFF. Here the CDR3 DNA reads TGTGCCAGCAGCCACCGGGGGACCTACAATGAGCAGTTCTTC.

A note on this clonotype: The CDR3 end shows no conserved phenylalanine or tryptophan, and so a read error is likely. The chain couples TRBV7-9 to TRBJ2-5; D remains unclear. The germline V and J ends were trimmed by 2 bases and 1 base, with 8 bases remaining between them. The CDR3 loop spans 14 amino acids. Germline CDR1 reads SEHNR; CDR2 reads FQNEAQ (reference sequence). The CDR3 coding sequence is TGTGCCAGCAGCTTATCGGAAACCCAAGAGACCCAGTACTCC. Translation: CASSLSETQETQYS.

The sample holds many counts of this clonotype. V and J are TRBV11-2 and TRBJ1-5; no reliable D call. Between the trimmed V and J ends, which lost 5 bases and 4 bases, there was a span of 9 bases. This CDR3 region has 13 residues. Germline loops: CDR1 SGHAT, CDR2 FQNNGV. The CDR3 DNA reads as TGTGCCAGCAGCCGAAGCGGAAATCAGCCCCAGCATTTT. It translates to CASSRSGNQPQHF.

The gene calls are TRBV6-2 or TRBV6-3 and TRBJ1-2, with D perhaps matching TRBD1 (5 bases). V was shortened by 3 bases and J by 2 bases, with 7 bases between the two germline ends. CDR3 length: 13 amino acids. Germline loops: CDR1 MNHEY, CDR2 SVGEGT. The CDR3: CASSYDRNYGYTF. CDR3 sequence (DNA): TGTGCCAGCAGTTATGACAGAAACTATGGCTACACCTTC.

This clonotype appeared many times. This chain joins TRBV5-1 and TRBJ1-5, with 7 bases identical to TRBD1. The CDR3 covers 14 residues. With 0 bases clipped from V and 7 bases from J, the junction kept 4 bases outside the gene matches. From germline, CDR1 is SGHRS and CDR2 YFSETQ. As DNA, the CDR3 is TGCGCCAGCAGCTTGGGACAGGGTAGCCAGCCCCAGCATTTT. It translates to CASSLGQGSQPQHF. Full variable domain (missing parts from reference TRBV5-1 and TRBJ1-5): KAGVTQTPRYLIKTRGQQVTLSCSPISGHRSVSWYQQTPGQGLQFLFEYFSETQRNKGNFPGRFSGRQFSNSRSEMNVSTLELGDSALYLCASSLGQGSQPQHFGDGTRLSIL.

This clonotype has ten or more counts. This chain joins TRBV20-1 and TRBJ1-5, with a tentative D call TRBD1 (6 bases). CDR1 and CDR2 from the germline V gene are DFQATT and SNEGSKA (reference sequence). This CDR3 has 15 residues. Trimming removed 1 base at V and 4 bases at J, with 14 bases between. CDR3 sequence (DNA): TGCAGTGCTAGAGCCCAGGGGCGGAGAAATCAGCCCCAGCATTTT. Amino acid sequence: CSARAQGRRNQPQHF.

There are many counts of this clonotype. The rearrangement joins TRBV5-1 to TRBJ2-2, with D hard to call. Germline-derived CDR1 and CDR2 are SGHRS and YFSETQ. The CDR3 extends over 15 amino acids. The V end was cut by 2 bases, the J end by 1 base, with 9 bases between. The CDR3 sequence is CASSLQLRNTGELFF. The CDR3, as DNA: TGCGCCAGCAGCTTACAGTTGAGGAACACCGGGGAGCTGTTTTTT.

Of note for this clonotype: A read error may produce the germline difference seen at one junction end. The chain joins TRBV28 to TRBJ1-1, with D unclear. Looked up from germline, CDR1 is MDHEN and CDR2 is SYDVKM. CDR3 length equals 13 residues. The CDR3 nucleotides are TGTGCCAGCAGTTTAGTTCTGAACACTGAAGCTCCCTTT. Its protein product is CASSLVLNTEAPF.

This clonotype showed up many times. The genes are TRBV5-1 and TRBJ1-5; D call uncertain. The CDR3 has 13 residues. Per the germline V gene, CDR1 is SGHRS and CDR2 is YFSETQ. Trimming pared 2 bases from V and 4 bases from J, leaving 7 bases between. The CDR3 sequence is CASSFSYNQPQHF. CDR3 coding DNA: TGCGCCAGCAGCTTCTCTTATAATCAGCCCCAGCATTTT.

A remark on this clonotype: A junction end diverges from the germline sequence, so it may reflect a read error. The chain carries TRBV7-2 and TRBJ2-1; D uncertain. The CDR3 length is 14 residues. Germline CDR1 SGHTA, CDR2 FQGNSA. The CDR3, as DNA: TGTGCCAGCAGCTTAGACCCAGCCTACCATGAGCAGCTCTTC. Protein sequence: CASSLDPAYHEQLF. Filled out from reference TRBV7-2 and TRBJ2-1, the complete variable domain reads GAGVSQSPSNKVTEKGKDVELRCDPISGHTALYWYRQSLGQGLEFLIYFQGNSAPDKSGLPSDRFSAERTGGSVSTLTIQRTQQEDSAVYLCASSLDPAYHEQLFGPGTRLTVL.

This clonotype was seen ten or more times. The chain is built from TRBV19 and TRBJ2-1; perhaps D is TRBD1 or TRBD2 (6 bases each). This CDR3 comprises 13 residues. V was shortened by 3 bases and J by 9 bases, with 12 bases between the two germline ends. Germline V gives CDR1 LNHDA, CDR2 SQIVND (reference sequence). Written as DNA, the CDR3 is TGTGCCAGTAGTATCACGGGGGCCGGTGAGCAGTTCTTC. Residues: CASSITGAGEQFF. Drawing the rest from reference TRBV19 and TRBJ2-1, the complete variable domain is DGGITQSPKYLFRKEGQNVTLSCEQNLNHDAMYWYRQDPGQGLRLIYYSQIVNDFQKGDIAEGYSVSREKKESFPLTVTSAQKNPTAFYLCASSITGAGEQFFGPGTRLTVL.

In its sample, this clonotype was seen many times. The chain employs TRBV7-8 and TRBJ1-5; 9 bases match TRBD1. This CDR3 is 14 amino acids long. Germline trimming cut 4 bases from V and 6 bases from J; bases unmatched to any gene: 4. CDR1 SGHVS and CDR2 FQNEAQ come from the germline V gene. The DNA of the CDR3 is TGTGCCAGCAGCTACGGGACAGGGTTTCAGCCCCAGCATTTT. Its protein is CASSYGTGFQPQHF.

Many counts were recorded for this clonotype. The rearrangement uses TRBV9 and TRBJ2-5; D is unresolved. The CDR3 sequence is 13 residues long. In germline, CDR1 is SGDLS, CDR2 YYNGEE. Deletions cut 2 bases from V and 2 bases from J, with 7 bases between. The CDR3 nucleotides are TGTGCCAGCAGCGTTCTACCGCAAGAGACCCAGTACTTC. This translates into CASSVLPQETQYF.

By proportion, this clonotype is medium-sized. This chain joins TRBV7-6 and TRBJ1-1, with TRBD1 as a possible D gene (6 bases). CDR1 is SGHVS and CDR2 is FNYEAQ in the germline V gene. The germline V and J ends were trimmed by 1 base and 3 bases, with 12 bases remaining between them. CDR3 length: 15 residues. The CDR3 reads CASSLEGGWYTEAFF. The CDR3 DNA reads as TGTGCCAGCAGCTTAGAAGGGGGATGGTACACTGAAGCTTTCTTT.

This clonotype was seen ten or more times. This sequence joins TRBV7-9 and TRBJ2-1; D perhaps matches TRBD1 (5 bases). The germline gives CDR1 SEHNR, CDR2 FQNEAQ (reference sequence). V lost 7 bases to trimming and J lost 7 bases, with 14 bases between them. The CDR3 covers 13 residues. The CDR3 sequence is CASIQTEGNEQFF. CDR3 coding DNA: TGTGCCAGCATCCAGACAGAAGGAAATGAGCAGTTCTTC.

There are many counts of this clonotype. V is TRBV5-1 and J is TRBJ2-6; D might be TRBD1 (5 bases). Germline lookup yields CDR1 SGHRS and CDR2 YFSETQ. Deletions cut 2 bases from V and 4 bases from J, with 13 bases between. This CDR3 region has 16 residues. CDR3 protein: CASSLDRQPGANVLTF. In DNA, the CDR3 is TGCGCCAGCAGCTTAGATAGACAGCCCGGGGCCAACGTCCTGACTTTC.

This clonotype was recorded at least ten times. The chain uses TRBV2 and TRBJ2-1; 9 bases are shared with TRBD1. Germline trimming cut 7 bases from V and 9 bases from J; bases unmatched to any gene: 16. Germline-derived CDR1 and CDR2 are SNHLY and FYNNEI. This CDR3 contains 16 residues. The CDR3 sequence: CASKDSGTGLVGEQFF. In DNA form, the CDR3 reads TGTGCCAGCAAAGACTCCGGGACAGGGTTGGTCGGTGAGCAGTTCTTC.

The chain carries TRBV20-1 and TRBJ2-7; D is undetermined. V was clipped by 5 bases and J by 4 bases, with 18 bases between them. This CDR3 comprises 14 residues. Germline V lookup: CDR1 DFQATT, CDR2 SNEGSKA (reference sequence). For the CDR3, the DNA is TGCAGTGCTGCTCGGGTCCGAACTGGGTACGAGCAGTACTTC. This sequence encodes CSAARVRTGYEQYF.

Many counts were recorded for this clonotype. The V gene is TRBV20-1, the J gene TRBJ2-3; D ambiguous. The CDR3 is 15 residues long. Germline CDR1 is DFQATT and CDR2 is SNEGSKA (reference sequence). Trimming cost V 3 bases and J 3 bases, with 16 bases left between them. The CDR3 spells CSASDTSKGTDTQYF. The CDR3 DNA reads TGCAGTGCTAGTGACACCTCCAAGGGAACAGATACGCAGTATTTT.

This clonotype appeared many times. The chain links TRBV4-1 to TRBJ1-1; TRBD1 might be the D (6 bases). V lost 4 bases and J lost 2, with 14 bases in between. Germline V gives CDR1 MGHRA, CDR2 YSYEKL. This CDR3 has 15 amino acids. The CDR3 DNA reads as TGCGCCAGCAGCCCGCGCCCGGGGGGCAACACTGAAGCTTTCTTT. This gives the protein CASSPRPGGNTEAFF.

In its sample, this clonotype was seen a few times. This sequence joins TRBV2 and TRBJ2-1, with D possibly matching TRBD2 (6 bases). The CDR3 spans 15 residues. Germline V lookup: CDR1 SNHLY, CDR2 FYNNEI. V was trimmed by 6 bases and J by 0 bases, leaving 12 bases between them. In DNA form, the CDR3 reads TGTGCCAGCAGAGCCACTAGCAGCTCCTACAATGAGCAGTTCTTC. Amino acids: CASRATSSSYNEQFF. Full variable domain (outside the CDR3, taken from reference TRBV2 and TRBJ2-1): EPEVTQTPSHQVTQMGQEVILRCVPISNHLYFYWYRQILGQKVEFLVSFYNNEISEKSEIFDDQFSVERPDGSNFTLKIRSTKLEDSAMYFCASRATSSSYNEQFFGPGTRLTVL.

For this clonotype: This may arise from a read error, as a much more abundant clone is one base away. The CDR3 is CASSGFNYGYTF. The CDR3 DNA reads TGTGCCAGCTCAGGGTTCAACTATGGCTACACCTTC. The chain combines TRBV12-3 or TRBV12-4 with TRBJ1-2, with a tentative D call TRBD1 (5 bases). Trimming left V 8 bases short and J 2 bases short, with 9 bases between. The CDR3 runs 12 residues.

This clonotype appeared many times. The chain uses TRBV5-1 and TRBJ1-1, with unresolved D. The CDR3 covers 14 residues. V was shortened by 9 bases and J by 0 bases, with 15 bases between the two germline ends. Germline lookup yields CDR1 SGHRS and CDR2 YFSETQ. In DNA form, the CDR3 reads TGCGCCACCCGGGAAACTGGTATGAACACTGAAGCTTTCTTT. It encodes CATRETGMNTEAFF. The entire variable domain, with the rest obtained from reference TRBV5-1 and TRBJ1-1, is as follows: KAGVTQTPRYLIKTRGQQVTLSCSPISGHRSVSWYQQTPGQGLQFLFEYFSETQRNKGNFPGRFSGRQFSNSRSEMNVSTLELGDSALYLCATRETGMNTEAFFGQGTRLTVV.

With regard to this clonotype: This could be a read error, since a much larger clone is one nucleotide away. This rearrangement joins TRBV5-1 to TRBJ2-3; no clear D. In germline, CDR1 is SGHRS, CDR2 YFSETQ. The V end was cut by 4 bases, the J end by 5 bases, with 8 bases between. This CDR3 region has 12 residues. This CDR3 reads CASSPSVDTQYF. CDR3 bases: TGCGCCAGCAGCCCCAGCGTAGATACGCAGTATTTT.

This clonotype was recorded at least ten times. The chain is built from TRBV5-5 and TRBJ1-1; tentatively, D is TRBD1 (5 bases). This CDR3 is 13 amino acids long. The V end lost 4 bases, the J end lost 12 bases, and 19 bases lay between the germline ends. The germline CDR1 and CDR2 sequences are SGHKS and YYEKEE (reference sequence). The CDR3 DNA is TGTGCCAGCAGCCTGCCGTCCGGGGCTCGACCTTTCTTT. Its protein is CASSLPSGARPFF.

V is TRBV6-1 and J is TRBJ2-3, with 9 bases that match TRBD2. V shed 2 bases, J shed 3 bases, and the junction held 9 bases outside the gene matches. Germline CDR1 and CDR2: MNHNS and SASEGT. The CDR3 spans 17 residues. The DNA for the CDR3 is TGTGCCAGCAGTGAATGGGCGGGGGGGATTGGGACAGATACGCAGTATTTT. This translates into CASSEWAGGIGTDTQYF.

The table lists this clonotype with many counts. This chain uses TRBV5-1 with TRBJ2-1, with D hard to call. Germline loops: CDR1 SGHRS, CDR2 YFSETQ. V lost 4 bases to trimming and J lost 8 bases, with 16 bases between them. The CDR3 length is 14 residues. The CDR3 protein is CASSPHLPAYEQFF. CDR3 DNA sequence: TGCGCCAGCAGCCCCCACCTGCCGGCGTATGAGCAGTTCTTC. Drawing the rest from reference TRBV5-1 and TRBJ2-1, the complete variable domain is KAGVTQTPRYLIKTRGQQVTLSCSPISGHRSVSWYQQTPGQGLQFLFEYFSETQRNKGNFPGRFSGRQFSNSRSEMNVSTLELGDSALYLCASSPHLPAYEQFFGPGTRLTVL.

This clonotype was picked up a small number of times. The V and J genes are TRBV5-1 and TRBJ2-7; weak D call: TRBD2 (5 bases). This CDR3 is 14 amino acids long. V was pared by 1 base and J by 2 bases, with 10 bases between. Germline CDR1 SGHRS, CDR2 YFSETQ. CDR3 sequence: CASSLLLGTYEQYF. The CDR3 region has the DNA TGCGCCAGCAGCTTGTTACTAGGGACCTACGAGCAGTACTTC.

This clonotype was seen many times. The V gene is TRBV6-5, the J gene TRBJ2-7; TRBD1 or TRBD2 may be the D gene (5 bases each). V lost 0 bases to trimming and J lost 5 bases, with 14 bases between them. Per germline, CDR1 MNHEY and CDR2 SVGAGI. The CDR3 loop spans 15 amino acids. The CDR3 region has the DNA TGTGCCAGCAGTTACTCTGGGGGTATTCTAAACGAGCAGTACTTC. It yields the protein CASSYSGGILNEQYF.

This clonotype occurred a few times. The chain recombines TRBV5-1 with TRBJ2-5; 8 positions agree with TRBD2. The CDR3 spans 15 residues. Germline CDR1 reads SGHRS; CDR2 reads YFSETQ. Losses at the gene ends were 4 bases for V and 5 bases for J; bases not matched to a gene: 10. The CDR3 here is CASSVEAGAWETQYF. DNA for the CDR3: TGCGCCAGCAGCGTAGAAGCGGGGGCTTGGGAGACCCAGTACTTC.